These 24 T cell receptor beta chains came from one sample sequenced in a study of cytomegalovirus exposure and HLA in healthy donors. The primer mix had 60 Vbeta and 13 Jbeta primers. The repertoire was sequenced with immunoSEQ multiplex PCR; TCRdb's copy has only in-frame clones and lacks some. The sample holds about 180,000 clones, around three quarters seen once. Sequenced sample: PBMCs. The source is a man aged 35 to 55 in good health and CMV-seronegative.

The V gene is TRBV7-2, the J gene TRBJ1-2, with 7 bases aligning to TRBD1. The CDR3 contains 14 residues. CDR1 and CDR2 from the germline V gene are SGHTA and FQGNSA. Unmatched junction bases numbered 11, after V lost 5 bases and J lost 8 bases. CDR3 nucleotide sequence: TGTGCCAGCAGCATACGACAGGGAGTAGAGGGCTACACCTTC. Translation: CASSIRQGVEGYTF.

This chain connects TRBV5-4 to TRBJ2-3, with 7 bases that match TRBD2. V dropped 4 bases and J dropped 6; count of bases not matched to a gene: 8. CDR1 is SGHNT, CDR2 YYREEE, per germline (reference sequence). The CDR3 has 14 residues. This CDR3 reads CASSREVGGDTQYF. The CDR3 DNA is TGTGCCAGCAGCAGGGAGGTGGGGGGGGATACGCAGTATTTT.

V usage is TRBV6-5 and J usage is TRBJ1-2; 9 nucleotides line up with TRBD1. This CDR3 is built from 13 residues. Losses at the gene ends were 4 bases for V and 6 bases for J; bases not matched to a gene: 3. CDR1 MNHEY and CDR2 SVGAGI come from the germline V gene. CDR3 nucleotides: TGTGCCAGCAGTTGGGACAGGGCGAATGGCTACACCTTC. Protein sequence: CASSWDRANGYTF.

The V gene is TRBV18, the J gene TRBJ1-5; D remains ambiguous. With 3 bases removed from V and 2 bases from J, the gap between germline ends came to 11 bases. CDR1 and CDR2 from the germline V gene are KGHSH and LQKENI. The CDR3 totals 15 residues. CDR3 nucleotides: TGTGCCAGCTCACCTGGTGCAGGCCGCAATCAGCCCCAGCATTTT. This codes for CASSPGAGRNQPQHF.

The chain combines TRBV7-2 with TRBJ2-1; D unclear. V lost 1 base, J lost 7 bases, and 8 bases lay in between. This CDR3 contains 13 residues. Germline V gives CDR1 SGHTA, CDR2 FQGNSA. CDR3 protein: CASSLDSPNEQFF. CDR3 nucleotides: TGTGCCAGCAGCTTAGACTCACCTAATGAGCAGTTCTTC.

The V call is TRBV29-1, the J call TRBJ2-1; 7 bases agree with TRBD2. The CDR3 length is 13 residues. Germline CDR1 SQVTM, CDR2 ANQGSEA. V shed 8 bases, J shed 4 bases, and the junction held 8 bases outside the gene matches. Written as DNA, the CDR3 is TGCAGCTATGTTAGCGGGTCTTACAATGAGCAGTTCTTC. This codes for CSYVSGSYNEQFF.

The chain combines TRBV30 with TRBJ2-1, with TRBD2 identical over 12 bases. J lost 6 bases, V lost 4 bases, and 7 bases had no gene match. Germline assignment: CDR1 GTSNPN and CDR2 SVGIG (reference sequence). The CDR3 consists of 15 residues. CDR3 DNA: TGTGCCTGGACACTTCTAGCGGGAGGGTCCAATGAGCAGTTCTTC. It specifies CAWTLLAGGSNEQFF.

This clone was observed a few times. The rearrangement uses TRBV25-1 and TRBJ2-5, with D maybe TRBD1 (6 bases). TRBJ2-7 explains the end of the DNA better; the J call may be wrong. This CDR3 contains 15 residues. From germline, CDR1 is MGHDK and CDR2 SYGVNS. The chain's CDR3 is CASTRPGTSPYEQYF. In nucleotides, the CDR3 is TGTGCCAGCACTAGACCCGGGACATCACCCTACGAGCAGTACTTC.

V is TRBV9 and J is TRBJ2-1; the D gene is possibly TRBD1 (6 bases). The CDR3 contains 16 residues. Germline CDR1 SGDLS, CDR2 YYNGEE. Trimming left V 7 bases short and J 2 bases short, with 19 bases between. The DNA for the CDR3 is TGTGCCAGCTCAGTGCATAGGGGGAGTACCTACAATGAGCAGTTCTTC. This gives the protein CASSVHRGSTYNEQFF.

As for this clone: One end of the junction fails to match germline, which may point to a read error. The J gene is TRBJ2-3, the V gene TRBV27; D might be TRBD2 (5 bases). CDR3 size: 14 residues. CDR1 and CDR2 from the germline V gene are MNHEY and SMNVEV (reference sequence). CDR3 sequence (DNA): TGTGCCGGCAGTTTGGGAGTACCCACAGATACGCAGTATTTT. Protein product: CAGSLGVPTDTQYF.

Regarding this clone: The same CDR3 is also encoded by other DNA sequences in this sample. The chain joins TRBV7-9 to TRBJ1-2; D remains ambiguous. V was clipped by 2 bases and J by 4 bases, with 8 bases between them. Germline CDR1 and CDR2: SEHNR and FQNEAQ (reference sequence). CDR3 length: 13 residues. CDR3 DNA sequence: TGTGCCAGCAGCTTAACATCAGGCTATGGCTACACCTTC. It yields the protein CASSLTSGYGYTF.

The genes are TRBV11-3 and TRBJ1-1; D is unresolved. From germline, CDR1 is SGHNT and CDR2 YENEEA. Between the trimmed V and J ends, which lost 5 bases and 3 bases, there was a span of 16 bases. This CDR3 is built from 15 residues. CDR3 sequence (DNA): TGTGCCAGCAGCCTCCTTCCCAACCGGGACACTGAAGCTTTCTTT. Translating it yields CASSLLPNRDTEAFF.

The chain links TRBV5-1 to TRBJ1-1; weak D call: TRBD1 (6 bases). Germline values: CDR1 SGHRS, CDR2 YFSETQ. The CDR3 spans 17 residues. V was trimmed by 4 bases and J by 5 bases, leaving 24 bases between them. Here the CDR3 DNA reads TGCGCCAGCAGCCCAAACCCCGGGGGGGGGCGCGGGACTGAAGCTTTCTTT. It is translated as CASSPNPGGGRGTEAFF.

J is TRBJ2-1 and V is TRBV7-2; 11 bases are shared with TRBD1. This CDR3 comprises 16 residues. Losses at the gene ends were 5 bases for V and 12 bases for J; bases not matched to a gene: 15. Germline V lookup: CDR1 SGHTA, CDR2 FQGNSA. DNA for the CDR3: TGTGCCAGCAGCGTCACCGGGACAGGGGGAGGGATCGGGCAGTTCTTC. Amino acids: CASSVTGTGGGIGQFF.

The V call is TRBV7-8, the J call TRBJ2-7, with a possible D match to TRBD1 (6 bases). Trimming left V 1 base short and J 3 bases short, with 13 bases between. The CDR3 is 15 residues long. The germline V gene has CDR1 SGHVS and CDR2 FQNEAQ. The CDR3 region is CASSLGPARGYEQYF. DNA for the CDR3: TGTGCCAGCAGCTTAGGTCCGGCCAGGGGCTACGAGCAGTACTTC.

The chain employs TRBV6-6 and TRBJ2-3; no clear D gene. Between the trimmed V and J ends, which lost 4 bases and 8 bases, there was a span of 7 bases. CDR1 is MNHNY and CDR2 is SVGAGI in the germline V gene (reference sequence). The length of the CDR3 is 11 residues. The CDR3: CASSFPSTQYF. The CDR3 region has the DNA TGTGCCAGCAGTTTCCCCAGTACGCAGTATTTT.

V usage is TRBV18 and J usage is TRBJ1-3; no clear D gene. This CDR3 is 16 amino acids long. Per germline, CDR1 KGHSH and CDR2 LQKENI. Between the trimmed V and J ends, which lost 2 bases and 0 bases, there was a span of 11 bases. The DNA for the CDR3 is TGTGCCAGCTCACCAACTTCGGTTCTCTCTGGAAACACCATATATTTT. Its protein is CASSPTSVLSGNTIYF.

This CDR3 is CAWSGGGPLNTGELFF. CDR3 nucleotides: TGTGCCTGGAGTGGGGGGGGGCCCTTGAACACCGGGGAGCTGTTTTTT. The genes are TRBV30 and TRBJ2-2; possible D gene TRBD2, 7 bases. V was clipped by 1 base and J by 1 base, with 13 bases between them. Germline V gene sequence: CDR1 GTSNPN, CDR2 SVGIG (reference sequence). The CDR3 totals 16 residues. Variable domain in full (rest from reference TRBV30 and TRBJ2-2): SQTIHQWPATLVQPVGSPLSLECTVEGTSNPNLYWYRQAAGRGLQLLFYSVGIGQISSEVPQNLSASRPQDRQFILSSKKLLLSDSGFYLCAWSGGGPLNTGELFFGEGSRLTVL.

The chain recombines TRBV7-2 with TRBJ2-7; 8 bases match TRBD2. The length of the CDR3 is 14 residues. With 5 bases clipped from V and 9 bases from J, the junction kept 12 bases outside the gene matches. The germline gives CDR1 SGHTA, CDR2 FQGNSA. CDR3 region: CASSRPTGGWGQYF. CDR3 DNA sequence: TGTGCCAGCAGCAGGCCCACGGGGGGGTGGGGGCAGTACTTC.

The chain has TRBV14 and TRBJ2-1; maybe TRBD1 (7 bases). Germline V gives CDR1 SGHDN, CDR2 FVKESK. The CDR3 runs to 13 residues. Trimming took off 3 bases at V and 12 bases at J, with 15 bases between the two ends. This CDR3 reads CASSHPGGLRQFF. The CDR3, as DNA: TGTGCCAGCAGCCACCCAGGGGGGCTAAGGCAGTTCTTC.

J is TRBJ1-4 and V is TRBV7-9; no definite D call. CDR1 and CDR2 from the germline V gene are SEHNR and FQNEAQ (reference sequence). Trimming cost V 1 base and J 5 bases, with 11 bases left between them. The CDR3 length is 15 residues. In DNA, the CDR3 is TGTGCCAGCAGCTTAGACTGGGCACAAAATGAAAAACTGTTTTTT. Translation: CASSLDWAQNEKLFF.

The chain recombines TRBV11-2 with TRBJ2-7; tentatively, D is TRBD1 (5 bases). The V end was cut by 2 bases, the J end by 2 bases, with 7 bases between. Germline V gives CDR1 SGHAT, CDR2 FQNNGV. This CDR3 has 13 residues. CDR3 loop: CASSLTGAYEQYF. CDR3 nucleotide sequence: TGTGCCAGCAGCTTAACAGGAGCCTACGAGCAGTACTTC.

The V gene is TRBV4-1, the J gene TRBJ1-6; 9 positions match TRBD1. Per the germline V gene, CDR1 is MGHRA and CDR2 is YSYEKL. Trimming removed 3 bases from V and 6 bases from J; junction bases left unmatched: 3. This CDR3 spans 15 amino acids. Written as DNA, the CDR3 is TGCGCCAGCAGCCACCTGGGACAGGGTAATTCACCCCTCCACTTT. It codes for CASSHLGQGNSPLHF.

The gene calls are TRBV18 and TRBJ1-3, with TRBD1 as a possible D gene (6 bases). The germline V gene encodes CDR1 KGHSH and CDR2 LQKENI. There are 16 residues in the CDR3. The V end was cut by 6 bases, the J end by 2 bases, with 17 bases between. Here the CDR3 reads CASSRDRAGAGNTIYF. DNA of the CDR3: TGTGCCAGCTCCCGCGACCGGGCAGGGGCTGGAAACACCATATATTTT.